This T cell receptor beta chain was captured by sequencing in a study of blood T cells in healthy people across ages. Overall study: There was about one barcoded beta molecule captured by template switching per two T cells.

After removal of 5 bases from V and 3 bases from J, the junction contained 4 bases not matched to a gene. Per the germline V gene, CDR1 is DFQATT and CDR2 is SNEGSKA (reference sequence). CDR3 length equals 14 residues. Using a J-beta primer mix together with a sample-barcoded 5' primer, a second PCR was run for roughly 6 to 12 cycles. MiXCR, applied by TCRdb to the 5' RACE reads, yields one record per CDR3 protein. Of some 700,000 distinct CDR3 sequences listed, 22% are singletons. The receptor's source is a man aged 70 or older in good health. This chain joins TRBV20-1 and TRBJ1-6; 7 nucleotides agree with TRBD1. Sequenced sample: blood. CDR3 loop: CSAGTEHYNSPLHF. The CDR3 nucleotides are TGCAGTGCTGGGACAGAACACTATAATTCACCCCTCCACTTT.